The present T cell receptor (beta chain) was sequenced within a study of low-dose radiotherapy and immunotherapy resistance in tumors. A roughly 20-cycle PCR with a constant-region primer and V-primer adapter amplified TCRs. From the reads, TCRdb called clonotypes with MiXCR, one entry per CDR3 protein. The table records tens of thousands of distinct CDR3 sequences, roughly 10% of them present only once. Many counts were recorded for this clonotype. This CDR3 has 16 amino acids. V lost 0 bases and J lost 7; bases outside the gene matches: 8. Germline-derived CDR1 and CDR2 are DFQATT and SNEGSKA (reference sequence). The time point: before trial treatment.

This clonotype was obtained from a female donor with ovarian cancer. The rearrangement uses TRBV20-1 and TRBJ2-1; 11 bases match TRBD2. The sequences come from PBMCs, collected before treatment. In DNA form, the CDR3 reads TGCAGTGCTAGAGATTTTAGTAGCGGGAGGGTGAATGAGCAGTTCTTC. Translated: CSARDFSSGRVNEQFF.